The 19 T cell receptor beta chains listed next were all sequenced from one sample in a study of blood T cell repertoires in COVID-19. Produced via immunoSEQ multiplex PCR; TCRdb's table is partial and in-frame only. The table has about 80,000 clones, approximately 88% seen once. Material for sequencing was peripheral blood. These receptors all come from a man in his 70s with acute or convalescent COVID-19.

This chain connects TRBV6-5 to TRBJ1-2; D remains ambiguous. Germline CDR1 and CDR2: MNHEY and SVGAGI. The CDR3 is made up of 12 amino acids. The ends were cut back, 6 bases at V and 2 bases at J, with 7 bases in the middle. CDR3 amino acids: CASSTANYGYTF. CDR3 sequence (DNA): TGTGCCAGCAGCACAGCAAACTATGGCTACACCTTC.

The CDR3 coding sequence is TGTGCCAGCAGGCCGGGGCGGGAGGCCTACAATGAGCAGTTCTTC. This translates into CASRPGREAYNEQFF. The chain carries TRBV2 and TRBJ2-1; 8 bases map to TRBD2. Germline trimming cut 6 bases from V and 2 bases from J; bases unmatched to any gene: 6. There are 15 residues in the CDR3. The germline V gene has CDR1 SNHLY and CDR2 FYNNEI.

The chain carries TRBV23-1 and TRBJ1-5, with a possible D match to TRBD1 (6 bases). Being an ORF, TRBV23-1 has a function that is uncertain. V lost 8 bases and J 5 bases, leaving 31 bases between the germline ends. The CDR3 has 19 amino acids. The CDR3 coding sequence is TGCGCCAGCGGATACGGGCGGACGGGACACGAGGGCGGTCATCAGCCCCAGCATTTT. This encodes CASGYGRTGHEGGHQPQHF.

The chain has TRBV19 and TRBJ2-2; the D gene is possibly TRBD1 (6 bases). The germline V and J ends were trimmed by 4 bases and 6 bases, with 21 bases remaining between them. CDR3 length: 17 amino acids. The germline CDR1 and CDR2 sequences are LNHDA and SQIVND (reference sequence). DNA for the CDR3: TGTGCCAGTAGTACGTCGATGGGGGCGCAGGTGGCCGGGGAGCTGTTTTTT. It yields the protein CASSTSMGAQVAGELFF.

This CDR3 reads CASSVEGGNEQFF. The CDR3 DNA sequence: TGTGCCAGCAGCGTAGAAGGGGGCAATGAGCAGTTCTTC. The chain uses TRBV9 and TRBJ2-1; a weak D match, TRBD1 (6 bases). V gave up 0 bases and J gave up 6 bases, with 7 bases separating them. CDR3 size: 13 residues. Germline loops: CDR1 SGDLS, CDR2 YYNGEE.

The rearrangement links TRBV15 to TRBJ1-6; no clear D gene. The CDR3 spans 14 residues. Germline V gene lookup returns CDR1 LNHNV and CDR2 YYDKDF (reference sequence). V was shortened by 0 bases and J by 13 bases, with 13 bases between the two germline ends. The CDR3 nucleotides read TGTGCCACCAGCAGAGATCGAAAAAACACGCCCCTCCACTTT. It is translated as CATSRDRKNTPLHF.

The genes are TRBV5-1 and TRBJ2-3, with D possibly matching TRBD2 (5 bases). Germline lookup yields CDR1 SGHRS and CDR2 YFSETQ. V dropped 0 bases and J dropped 3 bases, with 14 bases sitting between them. The CDR3 has 16 amino acids. The CDR3 DNA is TGCGCCAGCAGCTTGGGGACTCTCCTGGGGACAGATACGCAGTATTTT. Translating it yields CASSLGTLLGTDTQYF.

This chain links TRBV29-1 with TRBJ1-1; D is perhaps TRBD1 (5 bases). This CDR3 has 13 amino acids. The V end was cut by 7 bases, the J end by 9 bases, with 21 bases between. Germline lookup yields CDR1 SQVTM and CDR2 ANQGSEA. The CDR3 DNA follows: TGCAGCGCCACCTGGGGGGGGGACCCCCAAGCTTTCTTT. Translation gives CSATWGGDPQAFF.

V is TRBV19 and J is TRBJ2-1, with 8 bases lining up with TRBD1. The CDR3 consists of 13 residues. J was trimmed by 7 bases and V by 10 bases; bases with no gene match: 9. Germline CDR1 is LNHDA and CDR2 is SQIVND (reference sequence). The CDR3 loop is CATLDRVTNEQFF. DNA of the CDR3: TGTGCCACTCTGGACAGGGTAACGAATGAGCAGTTCTTC.

The rearrangement uses TRBV4-3 and TRBJ2-7, with 8 bases identical to TRBD1. The CDR3 length is 16 residues. The V gene end was trimmed by 0 bases and the J gene end by 4 bases; junction bases not matched to a gene: 8. Looked up from germline, CDR1 is LGHNA and CDR2 is YSLEER. The CDR3 DNA reads TGCGCCAGCAGCCAAGATGTAAGGACAGGGAAGTACGAGCAGTACTTC. It translates to CASSQDVRTGKYEQYF.

V is TRBV24-1 and J is TRBJ2-1; D is unresolved. CDR3 length equals 16 residues. The germline CDR1 and CDR2 sequences are KGHDR and SFDVKD. V was clipped by 1 base and J by 0 bases, with 9 bases between them. CDR3 amino acids: CATSDFAGSSYNEQFF. The CDR3 DNA is TGTGCCACCAGTGATTTCGCAGGCAGCTCCTACAATGAGCAGTTCTTC.

The count of this clone is one. The chain uses TRBV5-1 and TRBJ2-1, with TRBD1 identical over 10 bases. CDR1 and CDR2 from the germline V gene are SGHRS and YFSETQ. V shed 0 bases and J 0 bases; nucleotides not matched to a gene: 12. The CDR3 contains 20 residues. CDR3 region: CASSLAGRDRGFSSYNEQFF. The CDR3 region has the DNA TGCGCCAGCAGCTTGGCCGGGCGGGACAGGGGCTTTAGCTCCTACAATGAGCAGTTCTTC.

The table lists this clone with a few counts. This rearrangement joins TRBV7-3 to TRBJ1-1, with D maybe TRBD1 (5 bases). CDR1 is SGHTA and CDR2 is FQGTGA in the germline V gene. Deletions cut 1 base from V and 8 bases from J, with 11 bases between. CDR3 length equals 13 residues. The CDR3 sequence is CASSLNGGREAFF. DNA for the CDR3: TGTGCCAGCAGCTTAAATGGGGGGAGAGAAGCTTTCTTT. The variable domain in full, with the rest retrieved from reference TRBV7-3 and TRBJ1-1, is GAGVSQTPSNKVTEKGKYVELRCDPISGHTALYWYRQSLGQGPEFLIYFQGTGAADDSGLPNDRFFAVRPEGSVSTLKIQRTERGDSAVYLCASSLNGGREAFFGQGTRLTVV.

V and J are TRBV28 and TRBJ2-1, with a possible D match to TRBD1 (6 bases). The germline V gene encodes CDR1 MDHEN and CDR2 SYDVKM. V lost 6 bases to trimming and J lost 16 bases, with 19 bases between them. The CDR3 consists of 12 residues. The CDR3 protein is CASSFLDSGHFF. CDR3 bases: TGTGCCAGCAGCTTCCTGGACAGTGGCCATTTCTTC.

The V and J genes are TRBV6-5 and TRBJ2-3; TRBD2 agrees at 7 bases. The CDR3 consists of 15 residues. J gave up 2 bases and V 0 bases, and 2 bases lay outside the gene matches. Germline CDR1 and CDR2: MNHEY and SVGAGI. CDR3 sequence (DNA): TGTGCCAGCAGTTACTCCGCGGGAGCCACAGATACGCAGTATTTT. Protein: CASSYSAGATDTQYF.

The genes are TRBV7-2 and TRBJ2-7, with 7 bases matching TRBD1. Germline lookup yields CDR1 SGHTA and CDR2 FQGNSA. This CDR3 has 12 amino acids. The V and J ends lost 5 bases and 3 bases, in that order; junction bases with no gene match: 1. Here the CDR3 DNA reads TGTGCCAGCAGCGGACAGGTCTACGAGCAGTACTTC. Translated, it gives CASSGQVYEQYF. The full variable domain, with the rest looked up from reference TRBV7-2 and TRBJ2-7, is GAGVSQSPSNKVTEKGKDVELRCDPISGHTALYWYRQSLGQGLEFLIYFQGNSAPDKSGLPSDRFSAERTGGSVSTLTIQRTQQEDSAVYLCASSGQVYEQYFGPGTRLTVT.

The CDR3 DNA is TGTGCCAGCAGCGAACATCAGGGAGGTAATTCACCCCTCCACTTT. Its translation is CASSEHQGGNSPLHF. The J gene is TRBJ1-6, the V gene TRBV3-1 (or the pseudogene TRBV3-2), with D maybe TRBD1 (5 bases). V lost 5 bases and J lost 6, with 14 bases in between. This CDR3 contains 15 residues. Germline V lookup: CDR1 LGHDT, CDR2 YNNKEL (reference sequence).

The chain recombines TRBV11-3 with TRBJ2-1; D is uncertain. Trimming pared 0 bases from V and 8 bases from J, leaving 8 bases between. From germline, CDR1 is SGHNT and CDR2 YENEEA. CDR3 size: 13 residues. This CDR3 is CASSLDSFDEQFF. The CDR3, as DNA: TGTGCCAGCAGCTTAGATTCCTTTGATGAGCAGTTCTTC.

The gene calls are TRBV11-2 and TRBJ2-3, with D perhaps TRBD2 (5 bases). In germline, CDR1 is SGHAT, CDR2 FQNNGV. This CDR3 has 16 residues. V was shortened by 2 bases and J by 0 bases, with 12 bases between the two germline ends. CDR3 in DNA: TGTGCCAGCAGCTTAACTAGATTTGCTAGCACAGATACGCAGTATTTT. Its protein is CASSLTRFASTDTQYF.